The 10 T cell receptor beta chains listed next were all sequenced from one sample in a study of Graves' ophthalmopathy and Graves' hyperthyroidism. Amplification targeted the TCR beta CDR3 regions, with RNA transcripts as the source material. HTBI primers were employed in first-round RT-PCR, then a second-round multiplex PCR followed. TCRdb passed the multiplex PCR reads through MiXCR, listing each CDR3 protein once. This repertoire shows some 1.1 million distinct CDR3 sequences, less than 45% found once; its top ten account for around 10%. Sequenced: peripheral blood or thyroid tissue (not recorded which). These receptors originate from an adult man with Graves' hyperthyroidism.

This clonotype was seen repeatedly, ten times or more. The chain has TRBV7-2 and TRBJ1-4; 10 nucleotides align to TRBD1. Germline lookup yields CDR1 SGHTA and CDR2 FQGNSA. V was pared by 5 bases and J by 0 bases, with 6 bases of the junction left unmatched. This CDR3 region has 17 residues. CDR3 nucleotides: TGTGCCAGCAGCAACCGGGACAGGGGTGCAACTAATGAAAAACTGTTTTTT. Translating it yields CASSNRDRGATNEKLFF.

The chain is built from TRBV14 and TRBJ1-2, with 9 bases matching TRBD1. CDR3 length equals 16 residues. Trimming took 4 bases from V and 0 from J; bases not matched to a gene: 6. Germline values: CDR1 SGHDN, CDR2 FVKESK. The CDR3 region is CASSRNRGLANYGYTF. The CDR3 region has the DNA TGTGCCAGCAGCCGGAACAGGGGGCTGGCTAACTATGGCTACACCTTC.

Of note for this clonotype: The conserved phenylalanine or tryptophan is not found at the CDR3 terminus, so this likely reflects a read error. The chain joins TRBV12-3 or TRBV12-4 to TRBJ1-2; D perhaps matches TRBD1 (5 bases). This CDR3 contains 11 residues. V dropped 2 bases and J dropped 8 bases, with 6 bases sitting between them. The CDR3 DNA sequence: TGTGCCAGCAGTTTAAGGGACGGCTACACCCTC. Encoded protein: CASSLRDGYTL.

The rearrangement joins TRBV10-3 to TRBJ1-3; D perhaps matches TRBD1 (5 bases). V was clipped by 3 bases and J by 8 bases, with 17 bases between them. This CDR3 is 15 amino acids long. Germline CDR1 and CDR2: ENHRY and SYGVKD. The CDR3 DNA reads as TGTGCCATCAGTGATGAAGACAGCTCCAGGCACACCATATATTTT. Residues: CAISDEDSSRHTIYF.

The rearrangement joins TRBV10-2 to TRBJ1-2; D is possibly TRBD1 (6 bases). The CDR3 consists of 15 residues. CDR1 is WSHSY and CDR2 is SAAADI in the germline V gene. V lost 2 bases and J 1 base, leaving 11 bases between the germline ends. The CDR3 spells CASSEPDSNNYGYTF. The DNA for the CDR3 is TGCGCCAGCAGTGAGCCGGACAGCAATAACTATGGCTACACCTTC.

The chain has TRBV6-6 and TRBJ2-7; 10 bases align to TRBD1. With 2 bases clipped from V and 6 bases from J, the junction kept 10 bases outside the gene matches. The V gene's germline CDR1 is MNHNY and CDR2 SVGAGI (reference sequence). The CDR3 loop spans 16 amino acids. The CDR3, as DNA: TGTGCCAGCAGTTACGCCACCGGGACAGGGGTTGGCGAGCAGTACTTC. Its translation: CASSYATGTGVGEQYF.

The gene calls are TRBV25-1 and TRBJ1-6; perhaps TRBD1 as D (5 bases). Germline V gives CDR1 MGHDK, CDR2 SYGVNS. The CDR3 is made up of 17 amino acids. The V end lost 6 bases, the J end lost 12 bases, and 27 bases lay between the germline ends. The DNA of the CDR3 is TGTGCCAGCAGCTTTCTCGGGACTAGCGGAGAATACGAACCCCTCCACTTT. Encoded protein: CASSFLGTSGEYEPLHF.

The gene calls are TRBV12-3 or TRBV12-4 and TRBJ1-6; D is undetermined. V dropped 8 bases and J dropped 7 bases, with 15 bases sitting between them. CDR3 size: 14 residues. The CDR3 DNA is TGTGCCAGCGGCCCTCGAGAAGCAAATTCACCCCTCCACTTT. This codes for CASGPREANSPLHF.

This clonotype was detected many times. The rearrangement links TRBV29-1 to TRBJ2-7, with 7 bases that match TRBD1. Germline CDR1 SQVTM, CDR2 ANQGSEA. The CDR3 loop spans 16 amino acids. The V and J ends lost 3 bases and 1 base, in that order; junction bases with no gene match: 12. The CDR3 DNA reads TGCAGCGTTGATCTGACAGGGTCAAAAGGGTCCTACGAGCAGTACTTC. Protein product: CSVDLTGSKGSYEQYF.

The CDR3 sequence is CSAVRDSGNTEAFF. DNA for the CDR3: TGCAGTGCTGTGCGGGACAGTGGTAACACTGAAGCTTTCTTT. The J gene is TRBJ1-1, the V gene TRBV20-1; the match to TRBD1 covers 7 bases. The V gene end was trimmed by 5 bases and the J gene end by 2 bases; junction bases not matched to a gene: 8. CDR1 is DFQATT and CDR2 is SNEGSKA in the germline V gene (reference sequence). This CDR3 contains 14 residues.